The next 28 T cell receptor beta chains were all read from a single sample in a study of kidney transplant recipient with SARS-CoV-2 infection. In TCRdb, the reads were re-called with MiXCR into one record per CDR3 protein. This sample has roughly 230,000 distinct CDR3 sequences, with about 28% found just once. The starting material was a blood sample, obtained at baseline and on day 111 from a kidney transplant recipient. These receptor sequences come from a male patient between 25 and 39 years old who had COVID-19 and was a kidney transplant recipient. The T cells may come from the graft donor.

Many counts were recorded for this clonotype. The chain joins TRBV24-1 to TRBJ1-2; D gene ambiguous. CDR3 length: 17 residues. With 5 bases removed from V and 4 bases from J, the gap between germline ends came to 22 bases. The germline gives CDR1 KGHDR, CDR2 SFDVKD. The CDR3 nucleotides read TGTGCCACCAGTGTAGTCTCTAGTACCAGAAAGACCTATGGCTACACCTTC. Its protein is CATSVVSSTRKTYGYTF.

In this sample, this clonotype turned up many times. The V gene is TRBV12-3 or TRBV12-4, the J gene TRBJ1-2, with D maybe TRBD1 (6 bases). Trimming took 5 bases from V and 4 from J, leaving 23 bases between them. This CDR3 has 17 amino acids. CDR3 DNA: TGTGCCAGCAGTCGGGACAACACAGCAGGAAAGACCTATGGCTACACCTTC. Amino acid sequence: CASSRDNTAGKTYGYTF.

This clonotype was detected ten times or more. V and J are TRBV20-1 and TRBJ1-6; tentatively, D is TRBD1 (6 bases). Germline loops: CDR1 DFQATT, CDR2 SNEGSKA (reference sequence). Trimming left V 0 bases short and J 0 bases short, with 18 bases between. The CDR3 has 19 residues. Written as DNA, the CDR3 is TGCAGTGCTAGAGATGGAAACAGGGAGGCCCTCTCCTATAATTCACCCCTCCACTTT. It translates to CSARDGNREALSYNSPLHF.

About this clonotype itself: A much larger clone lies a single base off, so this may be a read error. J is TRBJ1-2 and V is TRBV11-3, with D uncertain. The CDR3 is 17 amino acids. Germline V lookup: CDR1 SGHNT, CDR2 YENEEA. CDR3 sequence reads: CASSQPNDLGKTYDYTF. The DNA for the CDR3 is TGTGCCAGCAGCCAGCCTAACGATCTCGGAAAGACCTATGACTACACCTTC.

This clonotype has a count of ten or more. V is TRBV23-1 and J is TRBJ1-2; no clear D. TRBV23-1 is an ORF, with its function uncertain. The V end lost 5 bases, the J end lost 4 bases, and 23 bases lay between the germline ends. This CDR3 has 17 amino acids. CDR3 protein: CASSKLVLRRKTYGYTF. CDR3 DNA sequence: TGCGCCAGCAGTAAGTTGGTGCTACGCAGAAAGACCTATGGCTACACCTTC.

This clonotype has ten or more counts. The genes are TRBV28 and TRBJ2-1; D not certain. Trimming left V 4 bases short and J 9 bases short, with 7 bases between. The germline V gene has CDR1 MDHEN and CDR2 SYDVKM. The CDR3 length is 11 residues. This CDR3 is CASSSSVEQFF. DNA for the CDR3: TGTGCCAGCAGTTCTTCCGTTGAGCAGTTCTTC.

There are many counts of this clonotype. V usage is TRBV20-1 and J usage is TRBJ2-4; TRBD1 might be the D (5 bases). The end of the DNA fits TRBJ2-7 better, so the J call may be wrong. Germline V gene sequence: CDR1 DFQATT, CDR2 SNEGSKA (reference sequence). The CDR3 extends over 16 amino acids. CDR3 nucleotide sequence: TGCAGTGCTGAAACCCCAAAAGGGGCCAGCTCCTACGAGCAGTACTTC. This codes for CSAETPKGASSYEQYF.

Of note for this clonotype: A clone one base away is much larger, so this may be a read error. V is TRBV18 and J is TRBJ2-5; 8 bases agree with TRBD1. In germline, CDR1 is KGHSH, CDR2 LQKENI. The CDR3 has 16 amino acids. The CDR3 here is CASSPQRDRYQETQCF. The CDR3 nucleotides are TGTGCCAGCTCACCACAAAGGGACAGGTACCAAGAGACCCAGTGCTTC.

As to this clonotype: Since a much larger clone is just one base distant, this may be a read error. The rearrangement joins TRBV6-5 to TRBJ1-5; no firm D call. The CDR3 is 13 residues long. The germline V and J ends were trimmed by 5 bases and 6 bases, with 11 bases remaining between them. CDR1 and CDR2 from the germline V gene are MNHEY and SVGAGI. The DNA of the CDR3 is TGTGCCAGCAGTGGTAGCGGCAGTCAGCCCCAGCATTTT. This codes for CASSGSGSQPQHF.

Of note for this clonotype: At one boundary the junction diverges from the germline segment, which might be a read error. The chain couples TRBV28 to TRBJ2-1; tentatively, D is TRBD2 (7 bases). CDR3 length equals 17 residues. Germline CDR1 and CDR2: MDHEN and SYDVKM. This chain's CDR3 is CAGSTFPGEGSYNEQFF. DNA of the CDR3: TGTGCCGGCAGTACCTTCCCAGGGGAGGGCTCCTACAATGAGCAGTTCTTC.

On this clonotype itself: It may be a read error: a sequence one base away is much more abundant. Here the CDR3 DNA reads TGTGCCAGCAGTTTAGGTGGGGGATACGGTCCCGTGGCCTACGAGCAGTACTTC. Residues: CASSLGGGYGPVAYEQYF. The chain carries TRBV12-3 or TRBV12-4 and TRBJ2-7; D possibly matches TRBD1 or TRBD2 (5 bases each). The CDR3 covers 18 residues. The ends were cut back, 1 base at V and 2 bases at J, with 21 bases in the middle.

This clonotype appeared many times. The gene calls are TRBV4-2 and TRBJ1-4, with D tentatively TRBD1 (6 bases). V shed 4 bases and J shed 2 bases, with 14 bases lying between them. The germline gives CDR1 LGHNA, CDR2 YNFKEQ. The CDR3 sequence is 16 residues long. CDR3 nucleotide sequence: TGTGCCAGCAGCCCCCCCCGGGGGGCCACTAATGAAAAACTGTTTTTT. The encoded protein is CASSPPRGATNEKLFF.

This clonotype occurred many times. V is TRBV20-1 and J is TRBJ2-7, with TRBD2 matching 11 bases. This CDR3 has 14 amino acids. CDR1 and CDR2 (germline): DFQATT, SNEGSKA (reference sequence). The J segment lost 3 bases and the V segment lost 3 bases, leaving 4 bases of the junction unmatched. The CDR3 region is CSASPSGRNYEQYF. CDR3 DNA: TGCAGTGCTAGCCCTAGCGGGAGGAACTACGAGCAGTACTTC.

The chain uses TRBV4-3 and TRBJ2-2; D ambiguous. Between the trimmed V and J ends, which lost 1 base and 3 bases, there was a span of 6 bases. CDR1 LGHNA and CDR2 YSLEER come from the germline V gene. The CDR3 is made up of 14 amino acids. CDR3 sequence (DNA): TGCGCCAGCAGCCAAGGTTTTGACACCGGGGAGCTGTTTTTT. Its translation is CASSQGFDTGELFF.

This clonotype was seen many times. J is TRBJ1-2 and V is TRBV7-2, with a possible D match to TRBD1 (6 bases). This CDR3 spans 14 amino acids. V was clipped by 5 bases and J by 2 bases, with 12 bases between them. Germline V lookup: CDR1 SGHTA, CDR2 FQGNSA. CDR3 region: CASSPRGGNYGYTF. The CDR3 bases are TGTGCCAGCAGCCCCCGAGGGGGGAACTATGGCTACACCTTC.

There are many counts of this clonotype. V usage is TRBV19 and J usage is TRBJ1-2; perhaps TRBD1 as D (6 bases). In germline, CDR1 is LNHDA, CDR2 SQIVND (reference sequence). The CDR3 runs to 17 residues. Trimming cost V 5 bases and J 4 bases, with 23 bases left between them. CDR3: CASSRQGTNRKTYGYTF. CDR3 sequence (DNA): TGTGCCAGTAGTCGGCAGGGGACAAATCGAAAGACCTATGGCTACACCTTC.

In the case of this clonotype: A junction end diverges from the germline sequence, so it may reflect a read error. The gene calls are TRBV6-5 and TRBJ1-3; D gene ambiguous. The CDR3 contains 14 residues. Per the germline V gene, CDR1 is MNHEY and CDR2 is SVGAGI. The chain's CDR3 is CASSYPSPGNTIYF. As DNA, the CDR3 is TGTGCCAGCAGTTACCCGTCACCTGGAAACACCATATACTTT.

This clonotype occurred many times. The CDR3 DNA is TGTGCCAGCAGTTACAGGGGCGGGGAGCAGTACTTC. Its protein is CASSYRGGEQYF. This sequence joins TRBV12-3 or TRBV12-4 and TRBJ2-7, with TRBD1 identical over 7 bases. CDR3 length equals 12 residues. The V and J ends lost 4 bases and 7 bases, in that order; junction bases with no gene match: 4.

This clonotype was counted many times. The CDR3 DNA follows: TGTGCCATCAGTGATGGGGGCGCAGATAAGGGGTACGAGCAGTACTTC. This translates into CAISDGGADKGYEQYF. The chain has TRBV10-3 and TRBJ2-7; D possibly corresponds to TRBD1 (6 bases). Trimming stripped 3 bases from V and 4 bases from J, with 19 bases between. CDR1 is ENHRY, CDR2 SYGVKD, per germline. This CDR3 spans 16 amino acids.

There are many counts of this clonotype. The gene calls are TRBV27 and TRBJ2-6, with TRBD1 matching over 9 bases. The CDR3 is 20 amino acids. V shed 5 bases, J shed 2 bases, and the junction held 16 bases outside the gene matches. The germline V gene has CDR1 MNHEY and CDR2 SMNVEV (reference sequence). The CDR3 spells CASSLGQGMSLGTGANVLTF. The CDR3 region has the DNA TGTGCCAGCAGTCTCGGACAGGGGATGAGCCTGGGGACTGGGGCCAACGTCCTGACTTTC. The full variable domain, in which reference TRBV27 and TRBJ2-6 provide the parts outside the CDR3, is EAQVTQNPRYLITVTGKKLTVTCSQNMNHEYMSWYRQDPGLGLRQIYYSMNVEVTDKGDVPEGYKVSRKEKRNFPLILESPSPNQTSLYFCASSLGQGMSLGTGANVLTFGAGSRLTVL.

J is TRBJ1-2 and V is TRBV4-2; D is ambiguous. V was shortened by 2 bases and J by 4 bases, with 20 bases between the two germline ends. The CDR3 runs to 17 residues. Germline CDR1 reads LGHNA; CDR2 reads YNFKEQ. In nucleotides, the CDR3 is TGTGCCAGCAGCCAACGACCCAAAGGTTGGAAGACCTATGGCTACACCTTC. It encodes CASSQRPKGWKTYGYTF.

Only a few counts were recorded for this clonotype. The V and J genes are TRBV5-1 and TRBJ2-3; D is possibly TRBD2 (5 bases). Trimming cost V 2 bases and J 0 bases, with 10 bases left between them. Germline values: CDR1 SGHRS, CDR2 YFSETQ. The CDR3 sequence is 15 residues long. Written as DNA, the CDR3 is TGCGCCAGCAGCTTCGACGGGGTTAGCACAGATACGCAGTATTTT. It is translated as CASSFDGVSTDTQYF.

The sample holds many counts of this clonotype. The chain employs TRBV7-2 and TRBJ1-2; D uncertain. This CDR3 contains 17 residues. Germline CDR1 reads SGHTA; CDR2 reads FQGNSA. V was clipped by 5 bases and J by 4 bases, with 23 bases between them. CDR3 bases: TGTGCCAGCAGCAAACCCCCCAGAGACGGAAAGACCTATGGCTACACCTTC. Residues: CASSKPPRDGKTYGYTF. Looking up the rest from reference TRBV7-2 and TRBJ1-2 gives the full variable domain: GAGVSQSPSNKVTEKGKDVELRCDPISGHTALYWYRQSLGQGLEFLIYFQGNSAPDKSGLPSDRFSAERTGGSVSTLTIQRTQQEDSAVYLCASSKPPRDGKTYGYTFGSGTRLTVV.

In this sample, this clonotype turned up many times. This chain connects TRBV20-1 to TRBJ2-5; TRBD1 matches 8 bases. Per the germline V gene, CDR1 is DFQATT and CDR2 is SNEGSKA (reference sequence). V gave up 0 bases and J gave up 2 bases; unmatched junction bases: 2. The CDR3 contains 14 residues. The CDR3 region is CSARDGQGQETQYF. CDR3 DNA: TGCAGTGCTAGAGATGGACAGGGACAAGAGACCCAGTACTTC.

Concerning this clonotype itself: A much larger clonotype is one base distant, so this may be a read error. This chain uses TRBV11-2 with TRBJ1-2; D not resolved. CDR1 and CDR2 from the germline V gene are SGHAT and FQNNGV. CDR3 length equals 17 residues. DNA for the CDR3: TGTGCCAGCAGCGTATTTATAACAAGCAGAAAGACCTATGGCCACACCTTC. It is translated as CASSVFITSRKTYGHTF.

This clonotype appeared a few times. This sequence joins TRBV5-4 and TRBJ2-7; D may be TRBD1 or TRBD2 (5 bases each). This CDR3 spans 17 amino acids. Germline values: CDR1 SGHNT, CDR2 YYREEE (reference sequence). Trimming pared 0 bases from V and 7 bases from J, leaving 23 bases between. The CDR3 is CASSLGPTGTGPREQYF. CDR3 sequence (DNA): TGTGCCAGCAGCTTGGGCCCGACCGGGACCGGCCCTAGAGAGCAGTACTTC.

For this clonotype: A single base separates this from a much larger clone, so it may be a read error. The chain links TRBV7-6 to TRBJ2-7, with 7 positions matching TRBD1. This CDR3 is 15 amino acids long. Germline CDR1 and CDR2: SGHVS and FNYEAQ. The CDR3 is CARSLLGDSSYEQYF. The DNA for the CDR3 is TGTGCCAGAAGCTTATTGGGGGACAGTTCCTACGAGCAGTACTTC.

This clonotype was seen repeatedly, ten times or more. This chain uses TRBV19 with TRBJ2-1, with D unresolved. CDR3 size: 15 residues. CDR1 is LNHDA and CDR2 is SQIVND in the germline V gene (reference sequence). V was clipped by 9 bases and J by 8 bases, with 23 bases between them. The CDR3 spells CASLLNSHALDEQFF. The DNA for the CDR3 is TGTGCCAGCCTGCTGAATTCACATGCTTTGGATGAGCAGTTCTTC.